The present T cell receptor beta chain was sequenced within a study of OX40 agonist ivuxolimab in advanced cancers. Background on the study: Intravenous ivuxolimab at 0.01 to 10 mg/kg was given to patients every 2 weeks. Prior checkpoint blockade (anti-PD-1, anti-PD-L1 or anti-CTLA-4) was permitted; around 40% had it.

CDR3 length: 14 amino acids. Germline CDR1 and CDR2: MDHEN and SYDVKM. V was clipped by 10 bases and J by 4 bases, with 19 bases between them. For this clone: Antigen specificity is unknown.

Some clones are missing from TCRdb's copy, which holds only in-frame ones; the method was immunoSEQ multiplex PCR. Of 95,000 to 100,000 clones listed, roughly four fifths are singletons. Study results and caveats: Low normalized T-cell clonal expansion was also seen in some nonresponders. Antigen specificity remained undetermined for the expanded peripheral T cells.

The input for sequencing was CD4+ or CD8+ T cells sorted from blood, taken in a trial of the OX40 agonist ivuxolimab. The chain uses TRBV28 and TRBJ1-2; D might be TRBD1 (5 bases). The TCR comes from an adult with an advanced solid tumor such as melanoma, head and neck, liver or kidney cancer. This CDR3 is CATKVGGGFYGYTF. CDR3 bases: TGTGCCACCAAAGTGGGGGGTGGCTTCTATGGCTACACCTTC.